This is a list of T cell receptor beta chains from one sample in a study of CD8 T cells in Susac syndrome. Each CDR3 protein gets one entry after TCRdb re-called the immunoSEQ multiplex PCR reads with MiXCR. The sample contains some 190,000 distinct CDR3 sequences, less than 95% of which appear only once. The sequenced material came from CD4+ T cells from PBMCs. These receptors were obtained from a human donor with Susac syndrome. Each CDR3 is given with its conserved first and last residue. D genes are given only for firm matches.

j_call,cdr3_length,d_call,v_call,cdr3_nt,cdr3_aa
TRBJ2-5,14,TRBD2,TRBV9,TGTGCCAGCAGCCTGGGACTAGAAGAAGAGACCCAGTACTTC,CASSLGLEEETQYF
TRBJ1-1,13,TRBD1,TRBV29-1,TGCAGCGCAGGCCGGACAGGGACTGTGGAAGCTTTCTTT,CSAGRTGTVEAFF
TRBJ1-1,15,.,TRBV9,TGTGCCAGCAGCGCCGGTGGAGGGGCCAACACTGAAGCTTTCTTT,CASSAGGGANTEAFF
TRBJ1-1,15,TRBD1,TRBV5-1,TGCGCCAGCAGCTTGCCCGGGACAGGCGTAACTGAAGCTTTCTTT,CASSLPGTGVTEAFF
TRBJ2-1,14,.,TRBV2,TGTGCCAGTATCGGACTGGGCTCCTACAATGAGCAGTTCTTC,CASIGLGSYNEQFF
TRBJ2-3,18,.,TRBV20-1,TGCAGTGCTAGATCCCCTCCAGGGCGGGGGCGCGGCACAGATACGCAGTATTTT,CSARSPPGRGRGTDTQYF
TRBJ1-6,13,TRBD1,TRBV18,TGTGCCAGCCGGGACAGCTCAAATTCACCCCTCCACTTT,CASRDSSNSPLHF
TRBJ2-1,12,.,TRBV11-3,TGTGCCAGCAGCTTAGGGGGGGCCAAGCAGTTCTTC,CASSLGGAKQFF
TRBJ2-1,16,TRBD1,TRBV24-1,TGTGCCACCAGTGATCGTCATTACAGGGGGCCCAATGAGCAGTTCTTC,CATSDRHYRGPNEQFF
TRBJ1-6,18,.,TRBV3-1,TGTGCCAGCAGCTATACGAGGCCGGGGCCAAGTGGGAATTCACCCCTCCACTTT,CASSYTRPGPSGNSPLHF